Shown below are 28 T cell receptor beta chains from a single sample sequenced in a study of shared T cell receptors in the human thymus. Profiled with immunoSEQ multiplex PCR; TCRdb holds only in-frame clones, not every one. The sample includes about 500,000 clones, approximately 80% seen only once; the top ten take less than 0.015%. These same records also appear under a second study, on human thymus T cells.

The sample was thymocytes. These TCRs come from a boy younger than two with a congenital heart defect.

V and J are TRBV14 and TRBJ1-4, with D perhaps TRBD1 (6 bases). The CDR3 loop spans 18 amino acids. Per germline, CDR1 SGHDN and CDR2 FVKESK. The V end was cut by 0 bases, the J end by 3 bases, with 17 bases between. CDR3 region: CASSQDPHREGANEKLFF. CDR3 bases: TGTGCCAGCAGCCAAGATCCCCACAGGGAGGGAGCTAATGAAAAACTGTTTTTT.

This clone came up once. This chain links TRBV4-3 with TRBJ1-5; D gene uncertain. Germline V gene sequence: CDR1 LGHNA, CDR2 YSLEER. The CDR3 consists of 15 residues. V shed 2 bases and J shed 4 bases, with 12 bases lying between them. CDR3 protein: CASSQTIRVNQPQHF. The CDR3 region has the DNA TGCGCCAGCAGCCAAACGATTCGGGTGAATCAGCCCCAGCATTTT.

This clone was counted between two and nine times. V usage is TRBV5-4 and J usage is TRBJ2-1, with a possible D match to TRBD1 (6 bases). The CDR3 runs to 16 residues. Per germline, CDR1 SGHNT and CDR2 YYREEE (reference sequence). The V and J ends lost 3 bases and 8 bases respectively, with 21 bases between them. The CDR3 coding sequence is TGTGCCAGCAGCTATTTTCGCGGACAGTCCCGCTATGAGCAGTTCTTC. This codes for CASSYFRGQSRYEQFF.

The genes are TRBV7-2 and TRBJ1-5, with D perhaps TRBD1 (5 bases). Per the germline V gene, CDR1 is SGHTA and CDR2 is FQGNSA. This CDR3 contains 15 residues. V was cut by 1 base and J by 8 bases, with 15 bases left in between. CDR3 residues: CASSLVRQTREPQHF. For the CDR3, the DNA is TGTGCCAGCAGCTTAGTACGGCAGACCAGGGAGCCCCAGCATTTT. Full variable domain (remainder filled in from reference TRBV7-2 and TRBJ1-5): GAGVSQSPSNKVTEKGKDVELRCDPISGHTALYWYRQSLGQGLEFLIYFQGNSAPDKSGLPSDRFSAERTGGSVSTLTIQRTQQEDSAVYLCASSLVRQTREPQHFGDGTRLSIL.

This chain connects TRBV14 to TRBJ2-1; TRBD2 matches 9 bases. Germline trimming cut 0 bases from V and 6 bases from J; bases unmatched to any gene: 9. Germline CDR1 SGHDN, CDR2 FVKESK. The CDR3 consists of 17 residues. The CDR3 reads CASSQEAGGRACNEQFF. The CDR3 coding sequence is TGTGCCAGCAGCCAAGAAGCAGGCGGGAGGGCCTGCAATGAGCAGTTCTTC.

The genes are TRBV6-5 and TRBJ1-2; 7 nucleotides align to TRBD1. This CDR3 comprises 13 residues. Germline CDR1 is MNHEY and CDR2 is SVGAGI. V lost 5 bases, J lost 8 bases, and 8 bases stayed unmatched. The CDR3 loop is CASSPTGKYGYTF. The CDR3 bases are TGTGCCAGCAGTCCGACAGGGAAGTACGGCTACACCTTC.

CDR3 amino acids: CASGPDRGDEQYF. The CDR3 coding sequence is TGTGCTAGTGGACCCGACAGGGGTGACGAGCAGTACTTC. The chain combines TRBV12-5 with TRBJ2-7; 8 nucleotides align to TRBD1. This CDR3 comprises 13 residues. CDR1 and CDR2 from the germline V gene are LGHNT and FRNRAP. V was clipped by 6 bases and J by 5 bases; unmatched bases: 6.

The V call is TRBV15, the J call TRBJ2-2; 11 bases fit TRBD1. CDR3 length equals 16 residues. With 5 bases clipped from V and 6 bases from J, the junction kept 8 bases outside the gene matches. CDR1 and CDR2 (germline): LNHNV, YYDKDF (reference sequence). DNA of the CDR3: TGTGCCACCAGCTCCCGGACAGGGGGCCACGCCGGGGAGCTGTTTTTT. Its translation: CATSSRTGGHAGELFF.

This clone was found once. This rearrangement joins TRBV5-1 to TRBJ2-1; 8 positions match TRBD2. Germline V lookup: CDR1 SGHRS, CDR2 YFSETQ. CDR3 length: 15 amino acids. V shed 2 bases, J shed 7 bases, and the junction held 8 bases outside the gene matches. The CDR3, as DNA: TGCGCCAGCAGCTTCGACGGGGGGGGCTTTAATGAGCAGTTCTTC. This codes for CASSFDGGGFNEQFF.

The chain carries TRBV19 and TRBJ2-3; tentative D call: TRBD2 (5 bases). Germline lookup yields CDR1 LNHDA and CDR2 SQIVND (reference sequence). The CDR3 length is 15 residues. Between the trimmed V and J ends, which lost 6 bases and 2 bases, there was a span of 15 bases. CDR3 in amino acids: CASSHRLRVTDTQYF. The CDR3 DNA reads TGTGCCAGTAGCCACCGGTTGAGGGTCACAGATACGCAGTATTTT.

The chain recombines TRBV4-3 with TRBJ2-7, with D possibly being TRBD2 (6 bases). The CDR3 is 12 residues long. V was cut by 4 bases and J by 6 bases, with 10 bases left in between. Germline CDR1 and CDR2: LGHNA and YSLEER. CDR3 in amino acids: CASSLVGGEQYF. The CDR3 region has the DNA TGCGCCAGCAGCCTTGTGGGGGGCGAGCAGTACTTC.

The chain links TRBV30 to TRBJ1-3, with D hard to call. In germline, CDR1 is GTSNPN, CDR2 SVGIG (reference sequence). V shed 2 bases and J shed 0 bases, with 11 bases lying between them. There are 15 residues in the CDR3. CDR3 in DNA: TGTGCCTGGAGTCCGGGTGGAAGCTCTGGAAACACCATATATTTT. Translating it yields CAWSPGGSSGNTIYF.

This clone was counted a few times. CDR3 DNA: TGTGCCAGCAGCGCATCAGGGGTAGCTAACTATGGCTACACCTTC. Translation: CASSASGVANYGYTF. The chain joins TRBV5-6 to TRBJ1-2; a possible D gene is TRBD1 (6 bases). In germline, CDR1 is SGHDT, CDR2 YYEEEE. Trimming shortened V by 4 bases and J by 0 bases, and 13 bases separated the two germline ends. The CDR3 has 15 residues.

The chain combines TRBV29-1 with TRBJ1-3; a weak D match, TRBD1 (5 bases). This CDR3 spans 15 amino acids. Trimming took off 6 bases at V and 0 bases at J, with 15 bases between the two ends. From germline, CDR1 is SQVTM and CDR2 ANQGSEA. The CDR3 region has the DNA TGCAGCGTAGAGCCGGACACCAACTCTGGAAACACCATATATTTT. Amino acids: CSVEPDTNSGNTIYF.

The genes are TRBV6-4 and TRBJ2-7; 8 bases align to TRBD2. Per the germline V gene, CDR1 is MRHNA and CDR2 is SNTAGT. J was trimmed by 11 bases and V by 1 base; bases with no gene match: 10. The CDR3 covers 14 residues. The CDR3 bases are TGTGCCAGCAGTGACTTCTTCCGGGACGGGGGGGAGTACTTC. Translation gives CASSDFFRDGGEYF.

The genes are TRBV14 and TRBJ2-2, with a tentative D call TRBD1 (6 bases). CDR1 is SGHDN, CDR2 FVKESK, per germline. The V end lost 3 bases, the J end lost 0 bases, and 17 bases lay between the germline ends. The CDR3 is 18 residues long. This CDR3 reads CASSQTRGKGANTGELFF. The DNA of the CDR3 is TGTGCCAGCAGCCAGACGAGGGGGAAAGGGGCGAACACCGGGGAGCTGTTTTTT. Full variable domain (rest looked up from reference TRBV14 and TRBJ2-2): EAGVTQFPSHSVIEKGQTVTLRCDPISGHDNLYWYRRVMGKEIKFLLHFVKESKQDESGMPNNRFLAERTGGTYSTLKVQPAELEDSGVYFCASSQTRGKGANTGELFFGEGSRLTVL.

The rearrangement joins TRBV30 to TRBJ2-2; D perhaps matches TRBD1 (6 bases). The CDR3 length is 16 residues. The ends were cut back, 4 bases at V and 7 bases at J, with 22 bases in the middle. The germline V gene has CDR1 GTSNPN and CDR2 SVGIG (reference sequence). The CDR3 reads CAWTLGLEGENGELFF. The CDR3 nucleotides read TGTGCCTGGACGTTGGGCCTTGAGGGGGAGAACGGGGAGCTGTTTTTT.

This CDR3 reads CASSSPTDHLYNQPQHF. The CDR3 coding sequence is TGTGCCAGCAGTTCCCCGACAGACCACCTATATAATCAGCCCCAGCATTTT. The chain couples TRBV2 to TRBJ1-5; D is possibly TRBD1 (5 bases). Trimming cost V 5 bases and J 4 bases, with 21 bases left between them. This CDR3 is 17 amino acids long. Germline lookup yields CDR1 SNHLY and CDR2 FYNNEI.

This chain uses TRBV28 with TRBJ2-7; 10 positions agree with TRBD2. Looked up from germline, CDR1 is MDHEN and CDR2 is SYDVKM. Trimming removed 3 bases from V and 3 bases from J; junction bases left unmatched: 5. The CDR3 consists of 15 residues. The CDR3 reads CASSFLAGDGYEQYF. Here the CDR3 DNA reads TGTGCCAGCAGTTTTCTAGCGGGGGACGGCTACGAGCAGTACTTC. Combining the CDR3 with reference TRBV28 and TRBJ2-7 gives the whole variable domain DVKVTQSSRYLVKRTGEKVFLECVQDMDHENMFWYRQDPGLGLRLIYFSYDVKMKEKGDIPEGYSVSREKKERFSLILESASTNQTSMYLCASSFLAGDGYEQYFGPGTRLTVT.

The J gene is TRBJ2-1, the V gene TRBV28; 9 nucleotides match TRBD1. Germline assignment: CDR1 MDHEN and CDR2 SYDVKM. V shed 2 bases, J shed 9 bases, and the junction held 8 bases outside the gene matches. The CDR3 consists of 15 residues. CDR3 loop: CASSLSGTGWSEQFF. CDR3 nucleotides: TGTGCCAGCAGTTTAAGCGGGACAGGGTGGTCTGAGCAGTTCTTC. Together with reference TRBV28 and TRBJ2-1, the CDR3 gives the full variable domain: DVKVTQSSRYLVKRTGEKVFLECVQDMDHENMFWYRQDPGLGLRLIYFSYDVKMKEKGDIPEGYSVSREKKERFSLILESASTNQTSMYLCASSLSGTGWSEQFFGPGTRLTVL.

The genes are TRBV6-1 and TRBJ2-7; 9 nucleotides line up with TRBD1. Germline V gene sequence: CDR1 MNHNS, CDR2 SASEGT. V dropped 4 bases and J dropped 4; count of bases not matched to a gene: 14. The CDR3 has 17 residues. This CDR3 is CASSGSRDRVGPYEQYF. CDR3 in DNA: TGTGCCAGCAGTGGGTCCCGGGACAGGGTAGGCCCTTACGAGCAGTACTTC.

The V call is TRBV5-5, the J call TRBJ2-7; D call uncertain. The germline V gene encodes CDR1 SGHKS and CDR2 YYEKEE (reference sequence). The V and J ends lost 0 bases and 5 bases respectively, with 3 bases between them. The CDR3 has 11 residues. The CDR3 loop is CASSLVDEQYF. The CDR3 coding sequence is TGTGCCAGCAGCTTGGTAGACGAGCAGTACTTC.

CDR3 DNA sequence: TGCAGCGTTGCCCGACCAGGGGGTCCGACAGCGGGAGGCTCCTACAATGAGCAGTTCTTC. Amino acids: CSVARPGGPTAGGSYNEQFF. This rearrangement joins TRBV29-1 to TRBJ2-1, with 9 bases that match TRBD2. Germline values: CDR1 SQVTM, CDR2 ANQGSEA. The CDR3 spans 20 residues. J was trimmed by 0 bases and V by 4 bases; bases with no gene match: 19.

The V call is TRBV28, the J call TRBJ2-7, with D possibly being TRBD1 (5 bases). V dropped 10 bases and J dropped 0 bases, with 13 bases sitting between them. The CDR3 consists of 13 residues. The germline V gene encodes CDR1 MDHEN and CDR2 SYDVKM. The CDR3 DNA reads TGTGCCACCCAGCAGGGTAGCTCCTACGAGCAGTACTTC. Its protein product is CATQQGSSYEQYF. Looking up the rest from reference TRBV28 and TRBJ2-7 gives the full variable domain: DVKVTQSSRYLVKRTGEKVFLECVQDMDHENMFWYRQDPGLGLRLIYFSYDVKMKEKGDIPEGYSVSREKKERFSLILESASTNQTSMYLCATQQGSSYEQYFGPGTRLTVT.

J is TRBJ2-7 and V is TRBV14; 9 nucleotides match TRBD2. The CDR3 length is 19 residues. CDR1 is SGHDN and CDR2 is FVKESK in the germline V gene. The junction had 19 bases not matched to a gene; V was cut back by 0 bases and J by 7 bases. CDR3 sequence reads: CASSQDRAREGDVLREQYF. As DNA, the CDR3 is TGTGCCAGCAGCCAAGATCGGGCGCGGGAGGGCGACGTTTTGCGGGAGCAGTACTTC.

This sequence joins TRBV9 and TRBJ1-2; a weak D match, TRBD1 (6 bases). The CDR3 consists of 13 residues. V lost 6 bases, J lost 7 bases, and 16 bases lay in between. CDR1 is SGDLS and CDR2 is YYNGEE in the germline V gene. The CDR3 is CASNPGGLGGYTF. CDR3 in DNA: TGTGCCAGCAACCCCGGGGGGCTAGGTGGCTACACCTTC. Supplemented by reference TRBV9 and TRBJ1-2, the full variable domain reads DSGVTQTPKHLITATGQRVTLRCSPRSGDLSVYWYQQSLDQGLQFLIQYYNGEERAKGNILERFSAQQFPDLHSELNLSSLELGDSALYFCASNPGGLGGYTFGSGTRLTVV.

The gene calls are TRBV5-4 and TRBJ2-7; possible D gene TRBD1, 5 bases. Trimming took off 2 bases at V and 3 bases at J, with 12 bases between the two ends. This CDR3 has 14 amino acids. Germline CDR1 SGHNT, CDR2 YYREEE (reference sequence). The CDR3 DNA follows: TGTGCCAGCAGCTTCCCAGGGTCTTACTACGAGCAGTACTTC. Encoded protein: CASSFPGSYYEQYF.

V is TRBV4-3 and J is TRBJ1-5, with TRBD1 matching 8 bases. CDR3 length: 16 amino acids. The ends lost 4 bases at V and 0 bases at J; junction bases unmatched: 5. Germline V CDR1 and CDR2: LGHNA, YSLEER. Here the CDR3 reads CASSPDRANSNQPQHF. The CDR3 DNA reads as TGCGCCAGCAGCCCGGACAGGGCCAATAGCAATCAGCCCCAGCATTTT.